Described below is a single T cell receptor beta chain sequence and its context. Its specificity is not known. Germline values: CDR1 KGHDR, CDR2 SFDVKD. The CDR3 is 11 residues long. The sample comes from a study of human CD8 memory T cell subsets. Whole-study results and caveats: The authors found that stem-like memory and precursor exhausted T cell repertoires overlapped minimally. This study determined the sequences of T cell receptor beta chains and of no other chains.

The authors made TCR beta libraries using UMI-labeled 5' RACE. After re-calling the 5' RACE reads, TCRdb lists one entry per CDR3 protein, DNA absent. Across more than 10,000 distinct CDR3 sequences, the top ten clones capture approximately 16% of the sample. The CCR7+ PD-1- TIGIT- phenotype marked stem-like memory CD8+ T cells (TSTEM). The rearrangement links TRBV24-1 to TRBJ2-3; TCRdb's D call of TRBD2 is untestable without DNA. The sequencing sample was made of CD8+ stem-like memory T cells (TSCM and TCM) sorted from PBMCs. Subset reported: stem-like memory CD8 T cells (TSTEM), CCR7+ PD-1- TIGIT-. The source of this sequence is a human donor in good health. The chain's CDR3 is CATAGETAQYF.